One sample yielded the 3 T cell receptor beta chains listed below, sequenced in a study of blood T cell repertoires in COVID-19. Produced via immunoSEQ multiplex PCR; TCRdb's table is partial and in-frame only. The sample consists of some 220,000 clones, approximately 83% of them appearing once. Material: peripheral blood. These receptors came from a woman in her thirties with COVID-19, enrolled during active disease.

Written as DNA, the CDR3 is TGTGCCAGCAGTTACTCAGGGATAGCGGGAGGTGAGCAGTTCTTC. This sequence encodes CASSYSGIAGGEQFF. The V call is TRBV6-5, the J call TRBJ2-1; 10 bases are shared with TRBD2. V shed 0 bases and J 9 bases; nucleotides not matched to a gene: 5. There are 15 residues in the CDR3. The germline CDR1 and CDR2 sequences are MNHEY and SVGAGI.

The V gene is TRBV14, the J gene TRBJ2-2, with TRBD1 matching over 10 bases. J was trimmed by 4 bases and V by 4 bases; bases with no gene match: 6. Germline-derived CDR1 and CDR2 are SGHDN and FVKESK. The CDR3 consists of 16 residues. Written as DNA, the CDR3 is TGTGCCAGCAGCCGAGAGACAGGGGGCATCACCGGGGAGCTGTTTTTT. Protein: CASSRETGGITGELFF.

This chain joins TRBV6-2 or TRBV6-3 and TRBJ2-7; TRBD1 agrees at 9 bases. CDR1 is MNHEY and CDR2 is SVGEGT in the germline V gene. CDR3 length: 16 residues. The V segment lost 5 bases and the J segment 2 bases; nucleotides outside the gene matches: 10. CDR3 nucleotides: TGTGCCAGCAGTCCCTACCGGGACAGGGTGACCTACGAGCAGTACTTC. The encoded protein is CASSPYRDRVTYEQYF.